These T cell receptor beta chains were read from a single sample in a study of shared clonotypes between healthy human individuals. Here immunoSEQ multiplex PCR was the method, and the copy in TCRdb shows in-frame clones only, minus some. The table shows under 2,500,000 clones, with 90% to 97% occurring only once. Sequencing was carried out using naive CD4+ T cells sorted from blood. All receptors come from a man aged 18 to 29 in good health. The CDR3 runs from the conserved cysteine through the conserved F or W. The D gene is left open where the match is weak. A row's size may be missing; if present it is once, few, many or a size class.

cdr3_nt: TGTGCCAGCAGCTTAGATGAGGGGGGCAGGCAAGAGACCCAGTACTTC
cdr3_aa: CASSLDEGGRQETQYF
cdr3_length: 16
j_call: TRBJ2-5
clone_size: NA
d_call: NA
v_call: TRBV11-2

cdr3_nt: TGTGCCATCAGTGAAGGCGTCGCCAATGAGCAGTTCTTC
cdr3_aa: CAISEGVANEQFF
cdr3_length: 13
j_call: TRBJ2-1
clone_size: NA
d_call: NA
v_call: TRBV10-3

cdr3_nt: TGTGCCAGTAGTGGACACAGGGGGCACTTCAACGAGCAGTACTTC
cdr3_aa: CASSGHRGHFNEQYF
cdr3_length: 15
j_call: TRBJ2-7
clone_size: NA
d_call: TRBD1
v_call: TRBV19

cdr3_nt: TGTGCCTGGAGTGTACGCGACGAAGCTTTCTTT
cdr3_aa: CAWSVRDEAFF
cdr3_length: 11
j_call: TRBJ1-1
clone_size: NA
d_call: NA
v_call: TRBV30

cdr3_nt: TGTGCCAGCAGTCGGGGGCGCACAGATACGCAGTATTTT
cdr3_aa: CASSRGRTDTQYF
cdr3_length: 13
j_call: TRBJ2-3
clone_size: NA
d_call: NA
v_call: TRBV6-5

cdr3_nt: TGTGCCAGCAGTAAACAGGCTACCGAAGCTTTCTTT
cdr3_aa: CASSKQATEAFF
cdr3_length: 12
j_call: TRBJ1-1
clone_size: NA
d_call: NA
v_call: TRBV25-1

cdr3_nt: TGTGCCAGCAGTTTTCGCCTACCCTACGAGCAGTACTTC
cdr3_aa: CASSFRLPYEQYF
cdr3_length: 13
j_call: TRBJ2-7
clone_size: NA
d_call: NA
v_call: TRBV28

cdr3_nt: TGTGCCTGGAGTGTAATACGGGAGCAGTACTTC
cdr3_aa: CAWSVIREQYF
cdr3_length: 11
j_call: TRBJ2-7
clone_size: NA
d_call: NA
v_call: TRBV30

cdr3_nt: TGCGCCAGCAGTGACGACCCTGCTAGCACAGATACGCAGTATTTT
cdr3_aa: CASSDDPASTDTQYF
cdr3_length: 15
j_call: TRBJ2-3
clone_size: NA
d_call: NA
v_call: TRBV10-2

cdr3_nt: TGTGCCAGCTCCCAGGAGGGAAACACCATATATTTT
cdr3_aa: CASSQEGNTIYF
cdr3_length: 12
j_call: TRBJ1-3
clone_size: NA
d_call: NA
v_call: TRBV5-8

cdr3_nt: TGTGCCAGTAGTACCCGACAGGGGGCCCGACAAGAGACCCAGTACTTC
cdr3_aa: CASSTRQGARQETQYF
cdr3_length: 16
j_call: TRBJ2-5
clone_size: NA
d_call: TRBD1
v_call: TRBV19

cdr3_nt: TGTGCCAGCAGCTTAGCGGGGGACGCGTCAACCTACGAGCAGTACTTC
cdr3_aa: CASSLAGDASTYEQYF
cdr3_length: 16
j_call: TRBJ2-7
clone_size: NA
d_call: NA
v_call: TRBV7-8

cdr3_nt: TGCGCCAGCAGTCCGCGGGACAGAAAATACAATGAGCAGTTCTTC
cdr3_aa: CASSPRDRKYNEQFF
cdr3_length: 15
j_call: TRBJ2-1
clone_size: NA
d_call: NA
v_call: TRBV10-1

cdr3_nt: TGTGCCAGCAGCTCCCGGGACAGTGTTGGAAACACCATATATTTT
cdr3_aa: CASSSRDSVGNTIYF
cdr3_length: 15
j_call: TRBJ1-3
clone_size: NA
d_call: TRBD1
v_call: TRBV7-9

cdr3_nt: TGCGCCAGCAGCTTGGAACCAGGCTCTGGAAACACCATATATTTT
cdr3_aa: CASSLEPGSGNTIYF
cdr3_length: 15
j_call: TRBJ1-3
clone_size: NA
d_call: NA
v_call: TRBV5-1

cdr3_nt: TGTGCCAGCTCACCACCTACAGGGGGCGCGGCTAATGAAAAACTGTTTTTT
cdr3_aa: CASSPPTGGAANEKLFF
cdr3_length: 17
j_call: TRBJ1-4
clone_size: NA
d_call: TRBD1
v_call: TRBV18

cdr3_nt: TGTGCCTGGAGTGTAGATAGCAATCAGCCCCAGCATTTT
cdr3_aa: CAWSVDSNQPQHF
cdr3_length: 13
j_call: TRBJ1-5
clone_size: few
d_call: NA
v_call: TRBV30

cdr3_nt: TGTGCCAGCAGTAAGGACACTGAAGCTTTCTTT
cdr3_aa: CASSKDTEAFF
cdr3_length: 11
j_call: TRBJ1-1
clone_size: NA
d_call: NA
v_call: TRBV28

cdr3_nt: TGTGCCAGCAGTGTGGGGACCCGAAATAGGAAGGCAGAGACCCAGTACTTC
cdr3_aa: CASSVGTRNRKAETQYF
cdr3_length: 17
j_call: TRBJ2-5
clone_size: once
d_call: NA
v_call: TRBV6-1

cdr3_nt: TGTGCCTGGAAACAGGGGGGCCCATACGAGCAGTACTTC
cdr3_aa: CAWKQGGPYEQYF
cdr3_length: 13
j_call: TRBJ2-7
clone_size: NA
d_call: TRBD1
v_call: TRBV30

cdr3_nt: TGTGCCAGCAGTGTAGGGGGGGTCCAAGAGACCCAGTACTTC
cdr3_aa: CASSVGGVQETQYF
cdr3_length: 14
j_call: TRBJ2-5
clone_size: NA
d_call: NA
v_call: TRBV6-1

cdr3_nt: TGTGCCAGCAGTGAAGCGTTTCGGGGGGGCTCGAACACCGGGGAGCTGTTTTTT
cdr3_aa: CASSEAFRGGSNTGELFF
cdr3_length: 18
j_call: TRBJ2-2
clone_size: NA
d_call: TRBD2
v_call: TRBV2

cdr3_nt: TGTGCCAGCAGCGTAGGATCGACTAGCGGGGGAGAGACCCAGTACTTC
cdr3_aa: CASSVGSTSGGETQYF
cdr3_length: 16
j_call: TRBJ2-5
clone_size: NA
d_call: TRBD2
v_call: TRBV7-3

cdr3_nt: TGCAGCGTCCCCGGACAGGGCGGAACTGAAGCTTTCTTT
cdr3_aa: CSVPGQGGTEAFF
cdr3_length: 13
j_call: TRBJ1-1
clone_size: NA
d_call: TRBD1
v_call: TRBV29-1

cdr3_nt: TGTGCCTGGAGCCAGGGTCGCGATCAGCCCCAGCATTTT
cdr3_aa: CAWSQGRDQPQHF
cdr3_length: 13
j_call: TRBJ1-5
clone_size: NA
d_call: NA
v_call: TRBV30

cdr3_nt: TGCGCCAGCAGCCCCGGGACACTTGAAGCTTTCTTT
cdr3_aa: CASSPGTLEAFF
cdr3_length: 12
j_call: TRBJ1-1
clone_size: once
d_call: NA
v_call: TRBV4-1

cdr3_nt: TGTGCCAGCAAGTTGGGGACAGGGACCTACGAGCAGTACTTC
cdr3_aa: CASKLGTGTYEQYF
cdr3_length: 14
j_call: TRBJ2-7
clone_size: NA
d_call: TRBD1
v_call: TRBV6-5

cdr3_nt: TGCGCCAGCAGCCAGGGGAGTAGGGCCGGAGATACGCAGTATTTT
cdr3_aa: CASSQGSRAGDTQYF
cdr3_length: 15
j_call: TRBJ2-3
clone_size: once
d_call: NA
v_call: TRBV4-3

cdr3_nt: TGTGCCAGCAGTATGTCCGGGACTAGCACGGAGACCCAGTACTTC
cdr3_aa: CASSMSGTSTETQYF
cdr3_length: 15
j_call: TRBJ2-5
clone_size: once
d_call: TRBD2
v_call: TRBV27

cdr3_nt: TGTGCCAGCAGCCCAGAATTAGGGGGCTACACCTTC
cdr3_aa: CASSPELGGYTF
cdr3_length: 12
j_call: TRBJ1-2
clone_size: NA
d_call: NA
v_call: TRBV14

cdr3_nt: TGTGCCAGCAGCTTCCGGAGGGGGGTAACAGATACGCAGTATTTT
cdr3_aa: CASSFRRGVTDTQYF
cdr3_length: 15
j_call: TRBJ2-3
clone_size: NA
d_call: NA
v_call: TRBV13

cdr3_nt: TGTGCCAGCAGTTTAAGTAGCAGGGTCGCGAGGTCAAATTCACCCCTCCACTTT
cdr3_aa: CASSLSSRVARSNSPLHF
cdr3_length: 18
j_call: TRBJ1-6
clone_size: NA
d_call: NA
v_call: TRBV27

cdr3_nt: TGTGCCAGCAGTTTCAGGGGAACTGAAGCTTTCTTT
cdr3_aa: CASSFRGTEAFF
cdr3_length: 12
j_call: TRBJ1-1
clone_size: NA
d_call: NA
v_call: TRBV2

cdr3_nt: TGTGCCAGCAGCCAGAGCGGGGGGGTTTCCTACAATGAGCAGTTCTTC
cdr3_aa: CASSQSGGVSYNEQFF
cdr3_length: 16
j_call: TRBJ2-1
clone_size: NA
d_call: TRBD2
v_call: TRBV11-2

cdr3_nt: TGTGCCAGCAGCTTTCTAGCGGGGTACTACGAGCAGTACTTC
cdr3_aa: CASSFLAGYYEQYF
cdr3_length: 14
j_call: TRBJ2-7
clone_size: NA
d_call: TRBD2
v_call: TRBV7-2

cdr3_nt: TGCGCCAGCAGCCGGACTAGCGGGTCTTCTTCAAGGGGGTTCTTC
cdr3_aa: CASSRTSGSSSRGFF
cdr3_length: 15
j_call: TRBJ2-1
clone_size: NA
d_call: TRBD2
v_call: TRBV5-1

cdr3_nt: TGTGCTAGTGCCGGGGACAGGGAGGGTGAAGCTTTCTTT
cdr3_aa: CASAGDREGEAFF
cdr3_length: 13
j_call: TRBJ1-1
clone_size: NA
d_call: TRBD1
v_call: TRBV12-5

cdr3_nt: TGTGCCATCAGTGATATGCTAGCGGGAGCTACGAACACCGGGGAGCTGTTTTTT
cdr3_aa: CAISDMLAGATNTGELFF
cdr3_length: 18
j_call: TRBJ2-2
clone_size: NA
d_call: TRBD2
v_call: TRBV10-3

cdr3_nt: TGTGCCAGCAGCCCCCCCGGGGATGGCAATCAGCCCCAGCATTTT
cdr3_aa: CASSPPGDGNQPQHF
cdr3_length: 15
j_call: TRBJ1-5
clone_size: NA
d_call: NA
v_call: TRBV28

cdr3_nt: TGTGCCAGCAGCTCCCGGTCAGGAATCGGAGGCTACACCTTC
cdr3_aa: CASSSRSGIGGYTF
cdr3_length: 14
j_call: TRBJ1-2
clone_size: few
d_call: NA
v_call: TRBV7-9

cdr3_nt: TGTGCCAGCAGCTTGGCCTCGAAAGGAAACACCGGGGAGCTGTTTTTT
cdr3_aa: CASSLASKGNTGELFF
cdr3_length: 16
j_call: TRBJ2-2
clone_size: NA
d_call: NA
v_call: TRBV5-4

cdr3_nt: TGTGCCAGTAGCCAAAACTATGGCTACACCTTC
cdr3_aa: CASSQNYGYTF
cdr3_length: 11
j_call: TRBJ1-2
clone_size: once
d_call: NA
v_call: TRBV19

cdr3_nt: TGTGCCAGCAGTCAAGGGACTATGGGAGAAAACACCATATATTTT
cdr3_aa: CASSQGTMGENTIYF
cdr3_length: 15
j_call: TRBJ1-3
clone_size: NA
d_call: NA
v_call: TRBV6-5

cdr3_nt: TGTGCCAGCACTAACAGACTAGCGGGTAGAGATACGCAGTATTTT
cdr3_aa: CASTNRLAGRDTQYF
cdr3_length: 15
j_call: TRBJ2-3
clone_size: NA
d_call: TRBD2
v_call: TRBV28

cdr3_nt: TGTGCCAGCACCTCACCGGCCAGGCGAACTTCACCCCTCCACTTT
cdr3_aa: CASTSPARRTSPLHF
cdr3_length: 15
j_call: TRBJ1-6
clone_size: NA
d_call: NA
v_call: TRBV28

cdr3_nt: TGTGCCATCTCTAGCGGGAGTGAGGAGACCCAGTACTTC
cdr3_aa: CAISSGSEETQYF
cdr3_length: 13
j_call: TRBJ2-5
clone_size: NA
d_call: TRBD2
v_call: TRBV10-3

cdr3_nt: NA
cdr3_aa: CASSHFGPDTQYF
cdr3_length: 13
j_call: TRBJ2-3
clone_size: NA
d_call: NA
v_call: TRBV5-1

cdr3_nt: TGTGCCAGCAATGGGATTATGAACACTGAAGCTTTCTTT
cdr3_aa: CASNGIMNTEAFF
cdr3_length: 13
j_call: TRBJ1-1
clone_size: NA
d_call: NA
v_call: TRBV2